Below are 10 T cell receptor beta chains sequenced from a single sample in a study of OX40 agonist ivuxolimab in advanced cancers. The assay was immunoSEQ multiplex PCR, and TCRdb's table has in-frame clones only and misses some. Of about 45,000 clones listed, roughly nine tenths are singletons. The sequencing here drew on CD4+ or CD8+ T cells sorted from blood, taken in a trial of the OX40 agonist ivuxolimab. All receptors derive from an adult with an advanced solid tumor such as melanoma, head and neck, liver or kidney cancer.

This clone was picked up one time. The genes are TRBV2 and TRBJ1-2; 7 nucleotides align to TRBD1. Germline V gene lookup returns CDR1 SNHLY and CDR2 FYNNEI. Trimming removed 10 bases from V and 8 bases from J; junction bases left unmatched: 7. CDR3 length: 11 amino acids. The CDR3 loop reads CATATGLGYTF. DNA for the CDR3: TGTGCCACCGCGACAGGGCTCGGCTACACCTTC.

The rearrangement uses TRBV15 and TRBJ2-7; D might be TRBD1 (5 bases). The germline V gene encodes CDR1 LNHNV and CDR2 YYDKDF (reference sequence). Trimming stripped 8 bases from V and 3 bases from J, with 14 bases between. The CDR3 is 13 residues long. The CDR3, as DNA: TGTGCCACCCAAGGGGAATCGAGCTACGAGCAGTACTTC. This sequence encodes CATQGESSYEQYF.

The J gene is TRBJ2-1, the V gene TRBV27, with TRBD2 matching 9 bases. J was trimmed by 7 bases and V by 7 bases; bases with no gene match: 8. Germline CDR1 MNHEY, CDR2 SMNVEV (reference sequence). CDR3 length: 14 amino acids. The CDR3 spells CASTRRGGLNEQFF. CDR3 sequence (DNA): TGTGCCAGCACAAGGCGGGGGGGCCTAAATGAGCAGTTCTTC.

This clone was found a few times. This rearrangement joins TRBV10-1 to TRBJ1-1, with D tentatively TRBD1 (6 bases). CDR1 is WNHNN, CDR2 SYGVQD, per germline (reference sequence). This CDR3 has 14 amino acids. Trimming removed 5 bases at V and 0 bases at J, with 10 bases between. This CDR3 is CASSQDSMNTEAFF. Written as DNA, the CDR3 is TGCGCCAGCAGTCAGGACAGCATGAACACTGAAGCTTTCTTT.

CDR3 nucleotides: TGTGCCAGCAGTGAGGCTCCAGGGAGCTCCTACGAGCAGTACTTC. Translation: CASSEAPGSSYEQYF. The chain is built from TRBV6-1 and TRBJ2-7; D might be TRBD1 or TRBD2, each matching 5 bases. The CDR3 runs 15 residues. Between the trimmed V and J ends, which lost 3 bases and 0 bases, there was a span of 12 bases. Per the germline V gene, CDR1 is MNHNS and CDR2 is SASEGT.

In DNA, the CDR3 is TGTGCCAGCAGCTCCCCTGTGGGCGCTGGGTCACCCCTCCACTTT. It translates to CASSSPVGAGSPLHF. The V and J genes are TRBV28 and TRBJ1-6, with D unresolved. CDR1 is MDHEN, CDR2 SYDVKM, per germline. V was shortened by 6 bases and J by 10 bases, with 19 bases between the two germline ends. The CDR3 is made up of 15 amino acids. Full variable domain (rest looked up from reference TRBV28 and TRBJ1-6): DVKVTQSSRYLVKRTGEKVFLECVQDMDHENMFWYRQDPGLGLRLIYFSYDVKMKEKGDIPEGYSVSREKKERFSLILESASTNQTSMYLCASSSPVGAGSPLHFGNGTRLTVT.

The CDR3 reads CASSIRDTRSGNTIYF. The CDR3 DNA follows: TGTGCCAGTAGTATCCGGGACACCCGCTCTGGAAACACCATATATTTT. This chain uses TRBV19 with TRBJ1-3; TRBD1 might be the D (6 bases). The CDR3 contains 16 residues. V was cut by 3 bases and J by 0 bases, with 12 bases left in between. Per the germline V gene, CDR1 is LNHDA and CDR2 is SQIVND (reference sequence).

The chain links TRBV2 to TRBJ2-2, with D perhaps assigned TRBD1 or TRBD2 (5 bases each). The CDR3 has 12 amino acids. V was clipped by 7 bases and J by 7 bases, with 10 bases between them. CDR1 is SNHLY and CDR2 is FYNNEI in the germline V gene. The CDR3 spells CASTRGDGELFF. The CDR3 region has the DNA TGTGCCAGCACCAGAGGGGACGGGGAGCTGTTTTTT.

In this sample, this clone turned up a few times. The chain has TRBV20-1 and TRBJ1-1; 9 bases are shared with TRBD1. This CDR3 contains 10 residues. After removal of 7 bases from V and 14 bases from J, the junction contained 8 bases not matched to a gene. Germline V gene data show CDR1 as DFQATT and CDR2 as SNEGSKA (reference sequence). CDR3 bases: TGCAGTGTTCACAGGGGGCGCGGGTTCTTT. Protein product: CSVHRGRGFF.

On this clone itself: At one end the junction does not follow the germline gene, possibly because of a read error. The chain couples TRBV7-8 to TRBJ2-3, with 13 nucleotides matching TRBD2. Germline CDR1 reads SGHVS; CDR2 reads FQNEAQ. This CDR3 spans 13 amino acids. CDR3 sequence (DNA): TGTGCCAGCAGCCCCGGACCCGGGACTAGCGGGATTTTT. Translating it yields CASSPGPGTSGIF.